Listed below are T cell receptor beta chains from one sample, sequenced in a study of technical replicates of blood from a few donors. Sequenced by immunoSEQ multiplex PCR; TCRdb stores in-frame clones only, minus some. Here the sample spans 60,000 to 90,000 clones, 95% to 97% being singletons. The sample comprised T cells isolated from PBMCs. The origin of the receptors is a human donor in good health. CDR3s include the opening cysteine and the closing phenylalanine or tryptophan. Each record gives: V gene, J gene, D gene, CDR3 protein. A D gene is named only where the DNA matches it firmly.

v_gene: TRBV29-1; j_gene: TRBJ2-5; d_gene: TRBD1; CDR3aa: CSAATGERSKTQYF
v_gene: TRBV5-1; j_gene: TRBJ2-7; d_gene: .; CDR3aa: CASSLATEYEQYF
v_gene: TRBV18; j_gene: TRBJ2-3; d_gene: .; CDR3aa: CASSGPDTQYF
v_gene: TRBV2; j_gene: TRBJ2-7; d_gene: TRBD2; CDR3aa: CASRLAGTYEQYF
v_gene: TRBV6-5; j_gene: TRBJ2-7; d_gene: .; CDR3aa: CASGYRIQYEQYF
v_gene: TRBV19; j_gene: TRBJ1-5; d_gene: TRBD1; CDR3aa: CASSIRPGGDRNQPQHF
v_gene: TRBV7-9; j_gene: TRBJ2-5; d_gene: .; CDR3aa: CASSLLHSQETQYF
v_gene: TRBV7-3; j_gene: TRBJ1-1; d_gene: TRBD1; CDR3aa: CASTPGQSNTEAFF
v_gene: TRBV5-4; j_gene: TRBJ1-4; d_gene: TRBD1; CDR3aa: CASSPGQGAGEKLFF
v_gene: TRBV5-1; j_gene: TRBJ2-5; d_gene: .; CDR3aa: CASSEAHLVGETQYF
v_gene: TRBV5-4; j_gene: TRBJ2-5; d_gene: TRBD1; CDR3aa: CASSLPTGGGRETQYF
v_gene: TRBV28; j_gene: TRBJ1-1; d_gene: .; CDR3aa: CASNGANTEAFF
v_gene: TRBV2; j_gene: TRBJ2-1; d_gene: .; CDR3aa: CASSAIVPYNEQFF
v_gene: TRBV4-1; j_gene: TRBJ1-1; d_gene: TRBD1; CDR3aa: CASSPLNRGKTEAFF
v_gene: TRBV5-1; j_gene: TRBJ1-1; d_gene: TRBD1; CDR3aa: CASSPGGTGATEAFF
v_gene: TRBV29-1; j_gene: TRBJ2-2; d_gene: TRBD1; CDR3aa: CSAVLVPGQDTGELFF
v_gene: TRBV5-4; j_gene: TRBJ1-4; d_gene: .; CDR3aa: CASSPGSTFSTNEKLFF
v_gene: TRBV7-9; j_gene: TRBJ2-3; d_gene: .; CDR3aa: CASSLSGVTDTQYF
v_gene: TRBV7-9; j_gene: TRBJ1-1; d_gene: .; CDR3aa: CASSLGLTVSTEAFF
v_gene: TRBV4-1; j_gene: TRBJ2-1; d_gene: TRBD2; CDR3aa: CASSQVRMAGGRFF
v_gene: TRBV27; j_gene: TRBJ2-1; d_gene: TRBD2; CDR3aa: CASSPSSGRAREQFF
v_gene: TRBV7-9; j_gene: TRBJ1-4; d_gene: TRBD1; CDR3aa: CASSEGQKFEKLFF
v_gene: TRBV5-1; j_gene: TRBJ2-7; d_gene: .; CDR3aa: CASSLARGFAYEQYF